This T cell receptor (beta chain) was observed in a study of cytomegalovirus exposure and HLA in healthy donors. The PCR contained 60 Vbeta and 13 Jbeta primers. Measured with immunoSEQ multiplex PCR; TCRdb has only the in-frame clones, and not every one. Of more than 150,000 clones in the sample, 65% to 85% were seen once. Findings and limits, study-wide: A few V segments could not be told apart, such as TRBV6-2 and TRBV6-3, and were left out.

CDR3 length: 15 amino acids. Deletions cut 7 bases from V and 2 bases from J, with 15 bases between. Germline lookup yields CDR1 SGHVS and CDR2 FQNEAQ. This clone was observed once. Its antigen is not identified. Sequencing was done on a sample of PBMCs. This TCR derives from a man in his forties or fifties in good health and CMV-seronegative. The gene calls are TRBV7-8 and TRBJ1-5; unclear D gene. DNA for the CDR3: TGTGCCAGCACCGGTAGACTTTGGGGCAATCAGCCCCAGCATTTT. Amino acids: CASTGRLWGNQPQHF.